Sequencing of this T cell receptor (beta chain) was carried out in a study of CXCR3-negative and CXCR3-positive naive CD8 T cells. About the study: Per library, roughly 1.6 +/- 0.3 million reads; approximately 150 million TRB reads overall. Study results and caveats: More hydrophobic TRB CDR3s were found in CXCR3-positive naive cells than in CXCR3-negative naive cells. Both of the naive subsets showed about the same high diversity, but memory CD8+ cells had much less. CXCR3 expression partially decreased after cryopreservation; most assays used fresh PBMCs.

Every CD8+ T cell subset underwent triplicate sorting at roughly 320,000 cells apiece. The CDR3 sequence is 14 residues long. Germline CDR1 is MDHEN and CDR2 is SYDVKM. A note on this clonotype: Its specificity is not known.

Researchers prepared the TRB cDNA libraries using 5' RACE with UMI labels. TCRdb reanalyzed the 5' RACE reads and collapses them to one entry per CDR3 protein, without DNA. Here the sample table reports roughly 130,000 distinct CDR3 sequences. The clonotype originates from a human donor in good health. Some clones in this sample may be carry-over from other donors' samples. Sequenced input: naive CXCR3+ CD8+ T cells from blood. Noted subset: CD45RO-CCR7+CD27+CD95- naive CD8+ T cells expressing CXCR3 (TNR3+). The chain employs TRBV28 and TRBJ1-5; the TRBD1 assignment by TCRdb is unverifiable without DNA. CDR3 sequence: CASRPTGFNQPQHF. The full variable domain, with the rest looked up from reference TRBV28 and TRBJ1-5, is DVKVTQSSRYLVKRTGEKVFLECVQDMDHENMFWYRQDPGLGLRLIYFSYDVKMKEKGDIPEGYSVSREKKERFSLILESASTNQTSMYLCASRPTGFNQPQHFGDGTRLSIL.